A selection of T cell receptor beta chains follows, all from one sample in a study of post-analysis software for immune sequencing data. MiXCR, run by TCRdb on the PCR reads, gives a single entry per CDR3 protein. The sample shows roughly 410,000 distinct CDR3 sequences, less than 40% of them seen only once. The material sequenced was blood. Source of these receptors: a girl between 10 and 17 years old with multiple sclerosis. CDR3s include the opening cysteine and the closing phenylalanine or tryptophan. The D gene is left open where the match is weak. Clone size is not always given. Where it is, it says once, few, many or a class for expanded clones.

D: TRBD1
size: NA
J: TRBJ2-7
V: TRBV7-2
DNA: TGTGCCAGCAGCTTACGGACGGGACAGGGATTCTACGAGCAGTACTTC
CDR3: CASSLRTGQGFYEQYF

D: NA
size: few
J: TRBJ2-2
V: TRBV9
DNA: TGTGCCAGCAGCGTAGCGGCAGGGAACACCGGGGAGCTGTTTTTT
CDR3: CASSVAAGNTGELFF

D: TRBD2
size: few
J: TRBJ2-3
V: TRBV7-8
DNA: TGTGCCAGCAGCCAGGCGGGGGTCACAGATACGCAGTATTTT
CDR3: CASSQAGVTDTQYF

D: NA
size: NA
J: TRBJ2-1
V: TRBV6-1
DNA: TGTGCCAGCAGTGAAGGGCGGGGGCCCTACAATGAGCAGTTCTTC
CDR3: CASSEGRGPYNEQFF

D: NA
size: NA
J: TRBJ2-6
V: TRBV21-1
DNA: TGTGCCAGCAGCAAAGCGCGGCAGGGACAAACTTCATACTCTGGGGCCAACGTCCTGACTTTC
CDR3: CASSKARQGQTSYSGANVLTF

D: NA
size: few
J: TRBJ1-2
V: TRBV12-3/TRBV12-4
DNA: TGTGCCAGCAGTTTAGTGGCAGGGTGGGCTCATGGCTACACCTTC
CDR3: CASSLVAGWAHGYTF

D: NA
size: NA
J: TRBJ2-6
V: TRBV5-1
DNA: TGCGCCAGCAGCTTAGAGTGGACTAATGGGGCCAACGTCCGGACTTTC
CDR3: CASSLEWTNGANVRTF

D: NA
size: NA
J: TRBJ1-6
V: TRBV5-1
DNA: TGCGCCAGCAGCTTGGGGGGTCAGTATTTTGGTTCACCCCTCCACTTT
CDR3: CASSLGGQYFGSPLHF

D: NA
size: NA
J: TRBJ2-7
V: TRBV7-9
DNA: TGTGCCAGCAGCCCTTGGACCGCTTACGAGCAGTACTTC
CDR3: CASSPWTAYEQYF

D: NA
size: NA
J: TRBJ2-2
V: TRBV6-4
DNA: TGTGCCAGCACTTCAGGGGCCACCGGGGAGCTGTTTTTT
CDR3: CASTSGATGELFF

D: NA
size: few
J: TRBJ2-5
V: TRBV18
DNA: TGTGCCAGCTCACGACCAGCCCAAGAGACCCAGTACTTC
CDR3: CASSRPAQETQYF

D: NA
size: NA
J: TRBJ1-1
V: TRBV5-1
DNA: TGCGCCAGCATGGTACACGAGAACACTGAAGCTTTCTTT
CDR3: CASMVHENTEAFF

D: TRBD2
size: few
J: TRBJ2-3
V: TRBV7-9
DNA: TGTGCCAGCAGCGCCAGGCCGGGACTAGCGGGGGAGGATTGGACAGATACGCAGTATTTT
CDR3: CASSARPGLAGEDWTDTQYF

D: TRBD1
size: NA
J: TRBJ1-1
V: TRBV5-1
DNA: TGCGCCAGCAGGCGGGGTACGGGACAGCGGAACACTGAAGCTTTCTTT
CDR3: CASRRGTGQRNTEAFF

D: NA
size: NA
J: TRBJ2-2
V: TRBV4-1
DNA: TGCGCCAGCAGCCATAGCCAGGGTCCCGGGGAGCTGTTTTTT
CDR3: CASSHSQGPGELFF

D: TRBD1
size: NA
J: TRBJ2-7
V: TRBV20-1
DNA: TGCAGTGCTAGAGAGCGGACAGGGACCCACGAGCAGTACTTC
CDR3: CSARERTGTHEQYF

D: NA
size: few
J: TRBJ1-4
V: TRBV12-3/TRBV12-4
DNA: TGTGCCAGCAGTTTCCCACCCACGGACATGGTTGAAAAACTGTTTTTT
CDR3: CASSFPPTDMVEKLFF

D: NA
size: NA
J: TRBJ2-1
V: TRBV4-3
DNA: TGCGCCAGCAGCCAAGTTTGGCTTGACAATGAGCAGTTCTTC
CDR3: CASSQVWLDNEQFF

D: NA
size: NA
J: TRBJ2-7
V: TRBV12-3/TRBV12-4
DNA: TGTGCCAGCAGTTTGGCGGGGAAGTCCTACGAGCAGTACTTC
CDR3: CASSLAGKSYEQYF

D: NA
size: NA
J: TRBJ2-7
V: TRBV7-9
DNA: TGTGCCAGCAGCTTAAGGGGGACACCCTACGAGCAGTACTTC
CDR3: CASSLRGTPYEQYF

D: NA
size: NA
J: TRBJ2-7
V: TRBV5-4
DNA: TGTGCCAGCAGCTCGGTGGAAAATCCATCCTACGAGCAGTACTTC
CDR3: CASSSVENPSYEQYF

D: NA
size: NA
J: TRBJ2-5
V: TRBV29-1
DNA: TGCAGCGTCAGTCGAGCGGGGGACAGACAAGAGACCCAGTACTTC
CDR3: CSVSRAGDRQETQYF

D: NA
size: few
J: TRBJ1-4
V: TRBV6-1
DNA: TGTGCCAGCAGTGAAGCTCCTCGACGTAAGGGGAGGGATGAAAAACTGTTTTTT
CDR3: CASSEAPRRKGRDEKLFF

D: NA
size: few
J: TRBJ2-3
V: TRBV7-9
DNA: TGTGCCAGCAGCTCGGTAAACGGGGGGACACATACGCAGTATTTT
CDR3: CASSSVNGGTHTQYF

D: NA
size: NA
J: TRBJ2-7
V: TRBV6-1
DNA: TGTGCCAGCACTCCCGAGTGGGGGGCAGAGAGTCAATACGAGCAGTACTTC
CDR3: CASTPEWGAESQYEQYF

D: NA
size: NA
J: TRBJ1-2
V: TRBV7-7
DNA: TGTGCTAGCAGCTTTGTTATGGGGGCTATCTATGGCTACACCTTC
CDR3: CASSFVMGAIYGYTF

D: TRBD2
size: few
J: TRBJ2-3
V: TRBV3-1
DNA: TGTGCCAGCAGCCCGACTAGCGGGTCAGATACGCAGTATTTT
CDR3: CASSPTSGSDTQYF

D: TRBD2
size: NA
J: TRBJ2-7
V: TRBV28
DNA: TGTGCCAGCAGTTCCCTGTCGGGGGCTAGCGCTTGGGGGACTAGCGGTACCTACGAGCAGTACTTC
CDR3: CASSSLSGASAWGTSGTYEQYF

D: NA
size: few
J: TRBJ2-5
V: TRBV7-9
DNA: TGTGCCAGCAGCTTGGAGCAGGACCAAGAGACCCAGTACTTC
CDR3: CASSLEQDQETQYF

D: TRBD1
size: NA
J: TRBJ2-5
V: TRBV7-3
DNA: TGTGCCAGCAGCCCTGACAGGGCGTCGGAGACCCAGTACTTC
CDR3: CASSPDRASETQYF

D: TRBD2
size: NA
J: TRBJ2-1
V: TRBV11-2
DNA: TGTGCCAGCAGACGACTAGCGGGGGGGAGCTCCTACAATGAGCAGTTCTTC
CDR3: CASRRLAGGSSYNEQFF

D: NA
size: NA
J: TRBJ2-7
V: TRBV4-3
DNA: TGCGCCAGCAGCCCGCTCCCCCGGGGTCCCGAGCAGTACTTC
CDR3: CASSPLPRGPEQYF

D: TRBD2
size: NA
J: TRBJ2-7
V: TRBV27
DNA: TGTGCCAGCACTAGCGGATCCTCCTACGAGCAGTACTTC
CDR3: CASTSGSSYEQYF

D: TRBD1
size: few
J: TRBJ1-5
V: TRBV28
DNA: TGTGCCAGCAGTACAGGGGGCAGGGGCAATCAGCCCCAGCATTTT
CDR3: CASSTGGRGNQPQHF

D: NA
size: few
J: TRBJ1-5
V: TRBV2
DNA: TGTGCCAGCTCGTTAGGGTACGGGCAGCCCCAGCATTTT
CDR3: CASSLGYGQPQHF